The 28 T cell receptor beta chains reported below all come from one sample, sequenced in a study of T cell responses to AZD1222 COVID-19 vaccine (dated by TCRdb to 2020 to 2023). The meaning of the sample's time point label: about 28 days (+/-7) after the second vaccine dose. Library creation used the immunoSEQ multiplex PCR assay. TCRdb mirrors the immuneACCESS table, restricted to in-frame sequences. Some clones are absent from its copies; in checked studies, under half trace to an unresolved V gene, and the reason for the others is unknown. In this sample the table shows 40,000 to 50,000 clones, about 91% of which occur a single time. The ten biggest clones cover around a quarter of the sample. Sequenced material: peripheral blood, taken 28 days after the second AZD1222 dose. Receptor source: an adult who received the AZD1222 COVID-19 vaccine.

J is TRBJ2-7 and V is TRBV27; D unclear. CDR1 and CDR2 from the germline V gene are MNHEY and SMNVEV (reference sequence). This CDR3 is built from 13 residues. Trimming pared 3 bases from V and 2 bases from J, leaving 8 bases between. The CDR3 reads CASSFDKAYEQYF. The CDR3 DNA reads TGTGCCAGCAGTTTTGATAAAGCCTACGAGCAGTACTTC.

The rearrangement uses TRBV4-3 and TRBJ2-6, with D perhaps TRBD1 or TRBD2 (5 bases each). Per germline, CDR1 LGHNA and CDR2 YSLEER. The CDR3 consists of 16 residues. V was trimmed by 0 bases and J by 4 bases, leaving 10 bases between them. The CDR3 loop is CASSQDGAAGANVLTF. The DNA of the CDR3 is TGCGCCAGCAGCCAAGACGGGGCGGCCGGGGCCAACGTCCTGACTTTC.

This chain links TRBV15 with TRBJ1-6; D uncertain. The CDR3 spans 17 residues. The V and J ends lost 1 base and 7 bases respectively, with 17 bases between them. Germline V lookup: CDR1 LNHNV, CDR2 YYDKDF (reference sequence). The CDR3 here is CATSRAEHSGLNSPLHF. The DNA of the CDR3 is TGTGCCACCAGCAGAGCCGAACACTCCGGGTTGAATTCACCCCTCCACTTT.

This CDR3 reads CASSLRDRGGEKLFF. The CDR3 coding sequence is TGTGCCAGCAGTCTCCGGGACAGGGGTGGAGAAAAACTGTTTTTT. This chain links TRBV28 with TRBJ1-4; 10 positions match TRBD1. The CDR3 totals 15 residues. V gave up 5 bases and J gave up 8 bases; unmatched junction bases: 8. Germline lookup yields CDR1 MDHEN and CDR2 SYDVKM.

This chain uses TRBV6-5 with TRBJ1-4; D is unresolved. Germline V gene lookup returns CDR1 MNHEY and CDR2 SVGAGI. The V gene lost 7 bases and the J gene lost 3 bases, with 9 bases spanning the gap. The CDR3 sequence is 13 residues long. CDR3 DNA: TGTGCCAGCAACGGCAGGCCTAATGAAAAACTGTTTTTT. Its translation is CASNGRPNEKLFF.

This sequence joins TRBV7-2 and TRBJ2-5; 9 bases match TRBD1. The CDR3 is 18 residues long. J lost 7 bases, V lost 4 bases, and 19 bases had no gene match. CDR1 is SGHTA, CDR2 FQGNSA, per germline. In DNA form, the CDR3 reads TGTGCCAGCAGCTACAACCCTCTCGTGGGACAGGGTCAGGGGACCCAGTACTTC. Amino acid sequence: CASSYNPLVGQGQGTQYF. The whole variable domain, remainder taken from reference TRBV7-2 and TRBJ2-5, is GAGVSQSPSNKVTEKGKDVELRCDPISGHTALYWYRQSLGQGLEFLIYFQGNSAPDKSGLPSDRFSAERTGGSVSTLTIQRTQQEDSAVYLCASSYNPLVGQGQGTQYFGPGTRLLVL.

The V and J genes are TRBV15 and TRBJ1-2; D uncertain. This CDR3 comprises 14 residues. V lost 0 bases to trimming and J lost 3 bases, with 8 bases between them. Germline loops: CDR1 LNHNV, CDR2 YYDKDF (reference sequence). CDR3 amino acids: CATSRDRFDYGYTF. The CDR3 nucleotides read TGTGCCACCAGCAGAGACAGGTTTGACTATGGCTACACCTTC.

The chain is built from TRBV12-3 or TRBV12-4 and TRBJ1-1; D is uncertain. There are 13 residues in the CDR3. V was pared by 6 bases and J by 1 base, with 9 bases between. The CDR3 reads CASSKLQNTEAFF. CDR3 bases: TGTGCCAGCAGCAAGCTACAGAACACTGAAGCTTTCTTT.

This sequence joins TRBV9 and TRBJ1-4; 8 bases line up with TRBD1. CDR1 and CDR2 from the germline V gene are SGDLS and YYNGEE. The CDR3 contains 15 residues. V shed 4 bases, J shed 3 bases, and the junction held 5 bases outside the gene matches. CDR3 nucleotide sequence: TGTGCCAGCAGCATAGGACAGGGCGCTAATGAAAAACTGTTTTTT. This gives the protein CASSIGQGANEKLFF.

The chain couples TRBV27 to TRBJ2-5; TRBD1 matches at 12 bases. V lost 2 bases, J lost 2 bases, and 6 bases stayed unmatched. CDR1 is MNHEY, CDR2 SMNVEV, per germline (reference sequence). This CDR3 is 17 amino acids long. CDR3 loop: CASSLMGQGAVQETQYF. CDR3 in DNA: TGTGCCAGCAGTTTAATGGGACAGGGGGCCGTACAAGAGACCCAGTACTTC.

V is TRBV10-1 and J is TRBJ2-7; the D is unclear. There are 14 residues in the CDR3. Germline assignment: CDR1 WNHNN and CDR2 SYGVQD (reference sequence). Deletions cut 1 base from V and 0 bases from J, with 7 bases between. The CDR3 nucleotides are TGCGCCAGCAGTGAGTATGGCAGCTCCTACGAGCAGTACTTC. It translates to CASSEYGSSYEQYF.

In its sample, this clone was seen once. The chain joins TRBV9 to TRBJ2-5; tentatively, D is TRBD1 or TRBD2 (5 bases each). This CDR3 is built from 14 residues. Germline V CDR1 and CDR2: SGDLS, YYNGEE. The germline V and J ends were trimmed by 0 bases and 4 bases, with 10 bases remaining between them. CDR3 sequence: CASSVGGSGETQYF. DNA for the CDR3: TGTGCCAGCAGCGTAGGGGGGAGTGGAGAGACCCAGTACTTC.

This clone was seen a single time. The chain uses TRBV6-5 and TRBJ1-2; D is uncertain. Germline lookup yields CDR1 MNHEY and CDR2 SVGAGI. The CDR3 spans 15 residues. Trimming removed 0 bases from V and 5 bases from J, with 13 bases in between. In nucleotides, the CDR3 is TGTGCCAGCAGTTACTCTCTGGTCAGAGGATATGGCTACACCTTC. Translated: CASSYSLVRGYGYTF.

The chain joins TRBV6-5 to TRBJ2-1; D unresolved. Germline CDR1 and CDR2: MNHEY and SVGAGI. V gave up 5 bases and J gave up 12 bases, with 20 bases separating them. This CDR3 is built from 14 residues. The CDR3 nucleotides are TGTGCCAGCAGTCTCTTCGGGCCATCAATGAGGCAGTTCTTC. Translation: CASSLFGPSMRQFF.

This sequence joins TRBV7-9 and TRBJ1-2; a possible D gene is TRBD1 (5 bases). The germline gives CDR1 SEHNR, CDR2 FQNEAQ (reference sequence). The length of the CDR3 is 14 residues. Trimming left V 1 base short and J 0 bases short, with 6 bases between. CDR3 protein: CASSLGQSNYGYTF. Here the CDR3 DNA reads TGTGCCAGCAGCTTAGGACAGTCTAACTATGGCTACACCTTC.

V usage is TRBV5-6 and J usage is TRBJ1-2; 8 nucleotides line up with TRBD1. The ends lost 4 bases at V and 7 bases at J; junction bases unmatched: 6. The CDR3 spans 13 residues. Germline V lookup: CDR1 SGHDT, CDR2 YYEEEE. Here the CDR3 reads CASSPGQAGGYTF. DNA for the CDR3: TGTGCCAGCAGCCCGGGACAGGCCGGTGGCTACACCTTC.

The V call is TRBV7-2, the J call TRBJ2-6; possible D gene TRBD2, 5 bases. Trimming left V 7 bases short and J 0 bases short, with 10 bases between. The CDR3 extends over 15 amino acids. Germline lookup yields CDR1 SGHTA and CDR2 FQGNSA. The CDR3 here is CASTSHSSGANVLTF. In DNA form, the CDR3 reads TGTGCCAGCACTAGCCATAGCTCTGGGGCCAACGTCCTGACTTTC.

The V and J genes are TRBV7-2 and TRBJ2-5, with TRBD2 matching over 11 bases. CDR3 length equals 16 residues. Germline lookup yields CDR1 SGHTA and CDR2 FQGNSA. The trim removed 3 bases at V and 5 bases at J, leaving 8 bases unmatched. The CDR3 bases are TGTGCCAGCAGCTTCAGGACTAGCGGGTCGGGGGAGACCCAGTACTTC. It encodes CASSFRTSGSGETQYF.

The V and J genes are TRBV4-3 and TRBJ1-4; D uncertain. Trimming pared 0 bases from V and 8 bases from J, leaving 7 bases between. The CDR3 is 13 amino acids. The germline gives CDR1 LGHNA, CDR2 YSLEER. The CDR3 DNA reads as TGCGCCAGCAGCCAAGACCGATACGAAAAACTGTTTTTT. This sequence encodes CASSQDRYEKLFF.

This sequence joins TRBV5-4 and TRBJ1-1, with D maybe TRBD1 (5 bases). This CDR3 contains 15 residues. Germline loops: CDR1 SGHNT, CDR2 YYREEE (reference sequence). Deletions cut 0 bases from V and 1 base from J, with 10 bases between. The chain's CDR3 is CASSLDSGSNTEAFF. DNA of the CDR3: TGTGCCAGCAGCTTGGATTCAGGGTCGAACACTGAAGCTTTCTTT.

The rearrangement joins TRBV6-5 to TRBJ1-1, with D perhaps matching TRBD1 (5 bases). This CDR3 region has 15 residues. Trimming pared 2 bases from V and 2 bases from J, leaving 12 bases between. CDR1 and CDR2 (germline): MNHEY, SVGAGI. This CDR3 reads CASSYTRTPNTEAFF. CDR3 DNA sequence: TGTGCCAGCAGTTACACGAGGACACCAAACACTGAAGCTTTCTTT.

The chain is built from TRBV18 and TRBJ1-1; the D is unclear. Trimming took 6 bases from V and 1 from J, leaving 12 bases between them. CDR1 KGHSH and CDR2 LQKENI come from the germline V gene. The CDR3 has 14 amino acids. CDR3 protein: CASSHKAGNTEAFF. For the CDR3, the DNA is TGTGCCAGCTCCCATAAAGCCGGGAACACTGAAGCTTTCTTT.

This chain joins TRBV11-3 and TRBJ2-7; D is possibly TRBD2 (5 bases). The CDR3 sequence is 12 residues long. The V end was cut by 0 bases, the J end by 6 bases, with 6 bases between. From germline, CDR1 is SGHNT and CDR2 YENEEA. In nucleotides, the CDR3 is TGTGCCAGCAGCTTAGACGGGGTCGAGCAGTACTTC. This gives the protein CASSLDGVEQYF.

The chain carries TRBV29-1 and TRBJ1-1; 8 positions match TRBD1. CDR3 length: 12 amino acids. V lost 6 bases and J lost 3; bases outside the gene matches: 3. Germline CDR1 and CDR2: SQVTM and ANQGSEA. Here the CDR3 DNA reads TGCAGCGTCAGGGGGCAGGACACTGAAGCTTTCTTT. Translation gives CSVRGQDTEAFF.

This chain joins TRBV7-9 and TRBJ2-3; weak D call: TRBD2 (6 bases). Germline CDR1 SEHNR, CDR2 FQNEAQ (reference sequence). With 5 bases removed from V and 10 bases from J, the gap between germline ends came to 10 bases. The CDR3 loop spans 11 amino acids. The CDR3 reads CASSRDLAQYF. In nucleotides, the CDR3 is TGTGCCAGCAGCCGGGACTTGGCGCAGTATTTT.

This chain uses TRBV30 with TRBJ2-1; D could derive from TRBD1 or TRBD2 (5 bases each). The CDR3 is made up of 13 amino acids. V shed 5 bases and J shed 5 bases, with 13 bases lying between them. The germline CDR1 and CDR2 sequences are GTSNPN and SVGIG (reference sequence). This chain's CDR3 is CAWDGTGDNEQFF. The CDR3 DNA is TGTGCCTGGGACGGGACGGGCGACAATGAGCAGTTCTTC.

The CDR3 DNA reads as TGTGCCAGCAGTCAACAGGGGCTAGCGGGACGCAATGAGCAGTTCTTC. Protein sequence: CASSQQGLAGRNEQFF. The chain uses TRBV5-8 and TRBJ2-1; 9 bases map to TRBD2. Germline V gives CDR1 SGHTS, CDR2 YDEGEE. The CDR3 spans 16 residues. J gave up 6 bases and V 5 bases, and 12 bases lay outside the gene matches.

The chain uses TRBV18 and TRBJ1-2; a possible D gene is TRBD1 (5 bases). This CDR3 has 13 amino acids. The germline V gene has CDR1 KGHSH and CDR2 LQKENI. V shed 1 base and J shed 8 bases, with 11 bases lying between them. Here the CDR3 DNA reads TGTGCCAGCTCACCACAGGGGCGGTCAGGCTACACCTTC. This codes for CASSPQGRSGYTF.